Included here is one T cell receptor (beta chain) sequence, with context. The source of the sample is a study of molecular identifiers for immune sequencing clone quantification. The CDR3 covers 15 residues. Trimming stripped 6 bases from V and 9 bases from J, with 21 bases between. Both previously described methods and listed TCR primers were employed to make bulk TCR libraries. TCRdb redid the calling of the PCR reads with MiXCR, one entry per CDR3 protein. The profile shows some 10,000 distinct CDR3 sequences, roughly a fifth of them singletons. The source of this sequence is a human donor in good health. Some libraries in this study had Jurkat cell RNA spiked in. Sequenced sample: naive CD8+ T cells from blood, with Jurkat cell RNA spiked in. Subset meaning: FACS-sorted CD8+CD4-CCR7+CD45RA+ naive T cells. The chain has TRBV12-3 or TRBV12-4 and TRBJ2-1; a possible D gene is TRBD2 (6 bases). CDR3 sequence reads: CASSLGLGNYAEQFF. The CDR3, as DNA: TGTGCCAGCAGCTTGGGACTGGGAAACTATGCTGAGCAGTTCTTC.